This T cell receptor beta chain was sequenced during a study of tumor-infiltrating lymphocytes in primary liver carcinoma. Study-wide background: Each participant had primary liver carcinoma, and surgical resection was the treatment. Whole-study results and caveats: Because the samples were bulk unsorted, the study did not compare CD4+ and CD8+ repertoires. Pairs comparing tumor with adjacent tissue or blood overlapped less than pairs drawn from tumor regions. It was in tumors, not blood, that the top-250-clone fraction was significantly higher (p = 0.039).

Germline DNA was also extracted, and blood RNA derived from unsorted whole blood. CDR1 is MGHRA, CDR2 YSYEKL, per germline. V was clipped by 1 base and J by 7 bases, with 14 bases between them. The CDR3 consists of 14 residues. Production of TCR beta cDNA used approximately 0.45 ug total RNA together with a constant-region primer. Library construction for TCR beta comprised three nested multiplex PCR rounds performed with slightly modified ARM-PCR. A C-beta reverse primer and TRBV1-TRBV30 forward primers served in each of the first two PCR rounds, at about 9 cycles apiece. Using its own MiXCR run on the multiplex PCR reads, TCRdb lists one record per CDR3 protein. The data show around 170,000 distinct CDR3 sequences, with about 60% seen just once and 70% to 80% held by the top ten. This clonotype was counted ten times or more. Its antigen remains unknown.

The sequencing sample was made of peripheral blood. This receptor was obtained from a man between 35 and 55 years old with primary liver carcinoma and hepatitis B virus infection. V gene TRBV4-1 combines with J gene TRBJ2-7; unclear D gene. The CDR3 sequence: CASSQVGQVEEQYF. Written as DNA, the CDR3 is TGCGCCAGCAGCCAAGTAGGTCAGGTGGAGGAGCAGTACTTC.